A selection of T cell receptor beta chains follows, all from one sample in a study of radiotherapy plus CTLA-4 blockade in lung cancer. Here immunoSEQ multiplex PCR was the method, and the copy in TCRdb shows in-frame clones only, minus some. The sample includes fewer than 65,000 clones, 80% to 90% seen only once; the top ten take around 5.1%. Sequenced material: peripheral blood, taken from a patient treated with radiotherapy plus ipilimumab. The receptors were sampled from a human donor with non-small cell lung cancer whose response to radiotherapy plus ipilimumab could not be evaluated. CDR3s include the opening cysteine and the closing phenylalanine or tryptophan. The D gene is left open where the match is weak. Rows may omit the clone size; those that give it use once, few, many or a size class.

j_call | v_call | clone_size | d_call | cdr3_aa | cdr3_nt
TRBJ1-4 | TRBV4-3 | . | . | CASQTKADQDATNEKLFF | TGCGCCAGCCAGACAAAGGCAGACCAAGATGCAACTAATGAAAAACTGTTTTTT
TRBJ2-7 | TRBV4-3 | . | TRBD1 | CASSLGTDSYEQYF | TGCGCCAGCAGCCTCGGGACAGACTCCTACGAGCAGTACTTC
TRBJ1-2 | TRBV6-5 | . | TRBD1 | CASRRQGDGYTF | TGTGCCAGCAGAAGACAGGGGGATGGCTACACCTTC
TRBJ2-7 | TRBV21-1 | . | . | CASSSRTSYEQYF | TGTGCCAGCAGCTCCCGGACTTCTTACGAGCAGTACTTC
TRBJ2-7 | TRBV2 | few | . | CASKLQGGTYEQYF | TGTGCCAGCAAACTACAGGGAGGGACCTACGAGCAGTACTTC
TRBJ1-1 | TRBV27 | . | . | CASSLGGPNTEAFF | TGTGCCAGCAGTCTAGGGGGACCGAACACTGAAGCTTTCTTT
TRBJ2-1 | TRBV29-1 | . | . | CSVETSGAASYNEQFF | TGCAGCGTCGAAACCTCCGGAGCGGCCTCCTACAATGAGCAGTTCTTC
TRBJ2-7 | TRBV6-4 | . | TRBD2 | CASSSRSGSSPYEQYF | TGTGCCAGCAGCTCCCGAAGCGGGAGTAGCCCCTACGAGCAGTACTTC
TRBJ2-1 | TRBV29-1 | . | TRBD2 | CSVEGLAGAANEQFF | TGCAGCGTTGAGGGACTAGCGGGAGCCGCCAATGAGCAGTTCTTC
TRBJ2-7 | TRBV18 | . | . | CASSPRQGFYEQYF | TGTGCCAGCTCACCACGTCAGGGATTCTACGAGCAGTACTTC
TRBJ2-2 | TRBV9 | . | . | CASRGTPNTGELFF | TGTGCCAGCAGGGGGACACCGAACACCGGGGAGCTGTTTTTT
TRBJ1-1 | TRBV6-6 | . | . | CASSLTAGAGGEAFF | TGTGCCAGCAGTCTAACGGCCGGGGCGGGGGGGGAAGCTTTCTTT
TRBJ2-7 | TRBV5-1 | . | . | CASSLGDIGSSFYSYEQYF | TGCGCCAGCAGCTTGGGGGATATCGGGAGTTCTTTTTATAGCTACGAGCAGTACTTC
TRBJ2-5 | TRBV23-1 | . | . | CASSPPGETQYF | TGCGCCAGCAGTCCGCCAGGAGAGACCCAGTACTTC
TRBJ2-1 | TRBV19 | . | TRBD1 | CASSTGTGGHNEQFF | TGTGCCAGTAGTACAGGGACAGGGGGCCACAATGAGCAGTTCTTC
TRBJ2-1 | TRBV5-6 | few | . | CASSPSGPYNEQFF | TGTGCCAGCAGTCCGAGCGGGCCCTACAATGAGCAGTTCTTC
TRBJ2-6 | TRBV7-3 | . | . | CASSPQGSGANVLTF | TGTGCCAGCAGCCCACAGGGCTCTGGGGCCAACGTCCTGACTTTC
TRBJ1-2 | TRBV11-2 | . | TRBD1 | CASSLVRGRGPNYGYTF | TGTGCCAGCAGCTTAGTCAGGGGGCGCGGGCCTAACTATGGCTACACCTTC
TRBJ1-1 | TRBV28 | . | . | CASSLVTLDTEAFF | TGTGCCAGCAGTTTAGTGACATTGGACACTGAAGCTTTCTTT
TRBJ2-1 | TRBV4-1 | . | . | CASSQDWDSSNEQFF | TGCGCCAGCAGCCAAGATTGGGACTCTTCCAATGAGCAGTTCTTC
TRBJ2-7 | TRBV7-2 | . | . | CASSFDRSSYEQYF | TGTGCCAGCAGCTTCGACAGGAGCTCCTACGAGCAGTACTTC
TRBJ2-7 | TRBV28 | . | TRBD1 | CASVRDRLDEQYF | TGTGCCAGCGTCCGGGACAGGCTCGACGAGCAGTACTTC
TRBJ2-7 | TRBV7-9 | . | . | CASSPGVSYEQYF | TGTGCCAGCAGCCCCGGGGTATCCTACGAGCAGTACTTC
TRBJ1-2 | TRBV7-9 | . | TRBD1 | CASSSRTGVSSTF | TGTGCCAGCAGCTCCAGGACAGGGGTTTCCTCGACCTTC
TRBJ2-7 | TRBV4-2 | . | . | CASSQVPDRSYEQYF | TGTGCCAGCAGCCAAGTCCCGGACAGATCCTACGAGCAGTACTTC
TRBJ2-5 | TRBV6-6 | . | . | CASSFRETQYF | TGTGCCAGCAGCTTTCGAGAGACCCAGTACTTC
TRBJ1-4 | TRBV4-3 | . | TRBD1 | CASSQGTGSGTTNEKLFF | TGCGCCAGCAGCCAAGGGACAGGGTCGGGGACAACTAATGAAAAACTGTTTTTT
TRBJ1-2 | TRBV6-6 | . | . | CASSPRGGDYGYTF | TGTGCCAGCAGCCCCAGGGGAGGGGACTATGGCTACACCTTC
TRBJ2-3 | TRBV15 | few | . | CATSRDWGQGTDTQYF | TGTGCCACCAGCAGAGATTGGGGGCAGGGCACAGATACGCAGTATTTT
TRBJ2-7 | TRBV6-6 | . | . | CASTMGRGSNEQYF | TGTGCCAGCACCATGGGCAGGGGTTCCAACGAGCAGTACTTC
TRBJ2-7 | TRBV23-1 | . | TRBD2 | CASSQWAGTRGYEQYF | TGCGCCAGCAGTCAATGGGCCGGGACTAGGGGCTACGAGCAGTACTTC
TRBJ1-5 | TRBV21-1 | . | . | CASSTDTGSLSNQPQHF | TGTGCCAGCAGCACCGACACAGGTTCTCTTAGCAATCAGCCCCAGCATTTT
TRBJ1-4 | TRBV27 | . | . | CASSFRQATNEKLFF | TGTGCCAGCAGTTTCCGACAGGCAACTAATGAAAAACTGTTTTTT
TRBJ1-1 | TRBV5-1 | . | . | CASSPGLSDTEAFF | TGCGCCAGCAGCCCGGGACTGTCGGACACTGAAGCTTTCTTT
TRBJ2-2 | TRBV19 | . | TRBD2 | CASSVAGVKSGELFF | TGTGCCAGTAGTGTAGCGGGAGTAAAGTCCGGGGAGCTGTTTTTT
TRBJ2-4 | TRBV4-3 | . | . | CASSQYRVGNIQYF | TGCGCCAGCAGCCAATACAGGGTTGGAAACATTCAGTACTTC
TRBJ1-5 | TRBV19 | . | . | CASSIVRDQPQHF | TGTGCCAGTAGTATAGTTCGGGATCAGCCCCAGCATTTT
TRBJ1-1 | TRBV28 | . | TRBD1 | CASSLLGTANTEAFF | TGTGCCAGCAGTTTATTAGGGACAGCGAACACTGAAGCTTTCTTT
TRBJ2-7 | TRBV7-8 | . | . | CASTFSLAGSYEQYF | TGTGCCAGCACCTTTAGCCTGGCGGGATCCTACGAGCAGTACTTC
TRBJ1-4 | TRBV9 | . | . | CASSVAGAGEKLFF | TGTGCCAGCAGCGTAGCAGGGGCCGGGGAAAAACTGTTTTTT
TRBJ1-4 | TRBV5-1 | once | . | CASSLGGTNEKLFF | TGCGCCAGCAGCTTGGGAGGGACTAATGAAAAACTGTTTTTT
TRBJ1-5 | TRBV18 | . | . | CASSTSGNQPQHF | TGTGCCAGCTCAACGAGTGGCAATCAGCCCCAGCATTTT
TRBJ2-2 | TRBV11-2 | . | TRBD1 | CASSAGTGENGELFF | TGTGCCAGCAGCGCCGGGACAGGGGAAAACGGGGAGCTGTTTTTT
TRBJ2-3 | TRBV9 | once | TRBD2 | CASSVEGLAGEGTDTQYF | TGTGCCAGCAGCGTAGAAGGACTAGCGGGAGAGGGGACAGATACGCAGTATTTT
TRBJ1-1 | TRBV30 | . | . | CAWSSGRGETEAFF | TGTGCCTGGAGTTCCGGAAGGGGTGAAACTGAAGCTTTCTTT
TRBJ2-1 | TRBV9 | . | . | CASKASGNEQFF | TGTGCCAGCAAGGCCTCAGGTAATGAGCAGTTCTTC
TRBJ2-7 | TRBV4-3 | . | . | CASSQSLQYEQYF | TGCGCCAGCAGCCAAAGTTTACAGTACGAGCAGTACTTC
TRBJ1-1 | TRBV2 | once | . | CASMRGQGTEAFF | TGTGCCAGCATGAGGGGCCAGGGGACTGAAGCTTTCTTT
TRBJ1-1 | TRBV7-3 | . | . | CASSRQGGNTEAFF | TGTGCCAGCAGCCGCCAGGGTGGGAACACTGAAGCTTTCTTT
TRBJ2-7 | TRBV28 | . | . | CASSLNYRLVPYEQYF | TGTGCCAGCAGCCTAAACTACCGGCTAGTACCCTACGAGCAGTACTTC
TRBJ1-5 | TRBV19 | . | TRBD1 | CASTPGQINQPQHF | TGTGCCAGTACCCCGGGACAGATCAATCAGCCCCAGCATTTT
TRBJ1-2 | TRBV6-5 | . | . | CASSSDSSSSDYGYTF | TGTGCCAGCAGTTCCGACTCGTCCTCGTCGGACTATGGCTACACCTTC
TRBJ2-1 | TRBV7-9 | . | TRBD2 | CASSFATSGSSEQFF | TGTGCCAGCAGCTTTGCTACTAGCGGGAGTAGTGAGCAGTTCTTC
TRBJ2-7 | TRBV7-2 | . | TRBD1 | CASSYPSAGGSHEQYF | TGTGCCAGCAGCTACCCAAGCGCAGGGGGAAGCCACGAGCAGTACTTC